This T cell receptor beta chain was documented in a study of Ad26.COV2.S vaccination and SARS-CoV-2 variants (dated by TCRdb to the early 2020s). About the full investigation: Vaccine-arm donors were drawn from COV1001, a multicentre, randomized, double-blind, placebo-controlled phase I-IIa trial of Ad26.COV2.S in healthy adults. Trial participants were randomized into five groups of five, in which low-dose or high-dose Ad26.COV2.S was given once or twice, or placebo was given on both occasions. TCRbeta repertoire sequencing was used to assess the specificity and breadth of SARS-CoV-2-reactive T cell receptors after Ad26.COV2.S vaccination. Blinding of investigators to trial group allocation was maintained during experiments and outcome assessment. Dosing of Ad26.COV2.S was intramuscular, at either 5x10^10 or 1x10^11 viral particles, delivered as one shot or as two shots spaced 56 days apart. The TCR-sequenced set comprised about 32 samples: around 20 Ad26.COV2.S vaccine recipients, 5 placebo recipients and 8 SARS-CoV-2 convalescent individuals. Broader findings and caveats from the paper: Compared with placebo recipients, Ad26.COV2.S recipients showed higher spike-specific TCR breadth (P = 0.0014). The study was not powered for comparison of responses between vaccine doses or regimens. Non-spike TCR breadth was comparable between vaccine and placebo recipients, consistent with the vaccine containing only spike. The authors noted that total T cell responses may have been underestimated by the TCR breadth and depth analyses. After vaccination, substantial breadth of spike-specific CD8+ and CD4+ T cell responses was reported.

With respect to this clone: The clone's antigen remains unknown. Base-call qualities are not available, and no considerably larger clone is one nucleotide away.

The CDR3 goes from the cysteine to the phenylalanine over 16 residues. Only CDR3 DNA remains: 48 bases, in frame from the first base. Sequences LNHDA (CDR1) and SQIVND (CDR2) are obtained from the germline V gene (reference sequence). V is shortened by 7 bases, J by 1 base, and the region joining them spans 19 bases. The sample's treatment or condition, from its label and the paper: some 20 received Ad26.COV2.S at low or high dose, single or two shots; about 5 received placebo; per-sample allocation not given. For vaccine and placebo recipients, repertoires were sequenced using samples collected on day 63 after the first injection. In Cohort 1b, around 23 adults aged 18-55 years were enrolled at a single site in Boston, USA, between 29 July and 7 August 2020. As a vaccine, Ad26.COV2.S was a replication-incompetent adenovirus type 26 vector that expressed a prefusion-stabilized SARS-CoV-2 spike protein derived from the original Wuhan strain.

TCRbeta CDR3 regions were sequenced with the immunoSEQ Assay. After extraction, genomic DNA underwent amplification by bias-controlled multiplex PCR, followed by high-throughput sequencing. From the authors' description of their analysis: To quantify the absolute abundance of each unique TCRbeta CDR3 region, sequences were collapsed and filtered. Usable DNA was measured by amplifying reference genes present in all nucleated cells, and TCRbeta template counts were normalized to that usable DNA to estimate T cell fraction. Repertoire TCRs were annotated as SARS-CoV-2-specific when V gene, CDR3 amino acid sequence and J gene were exactly matched to a known reactive TCR set. The reference SARS-CoV-2 TCR set was derived from MIRA and filtered for enrichment in COVID-19-positive ImmuneCODE repertoires, a step that removed public or cross-reactive TCRs. Using the MIRA antigens, annotated TCRs were further analysed by specific ORF or by position within an ORF. Breadth was defined as annotated unique rearrangements over total unique productive rearrangements; depth was the summed frequency of those rearrangements. Two-sided Wilcoxon rank-sum tests were applied when comparing TCR breadth between groups. The clones in this table, taken by TCRdb from immuneACCESS, are in-frame only. Not every clone is retained; where verified, under half of the shortfall comes from an unresolved V gene, and the cause of the rest is unknown. The D gene and trimming were derived from the DNA, and the V and J assignments and clone size from that table. Counted in this sample were about 350,000 clones; around 89% of them appeared once. In total, the top ten clones hold approximately 5% of the sample.

The receptor's source is a person aged 18-60 years who received the Ad26.COV2.S COVID-19 vaccine or a placebo. The chain uses TRBV19 and TRBJ1-1, with an unclear D gene assignment. Source: peripheral blood, taken in a trial of Ad26.COV2.S vaccine versus placebo. The bases read TGTGCCAGTATCCCGACTCGTGGGGTAGCGAACACTGAAGCTTTCTTT. The translation is CASIPTRGVANTEAFF.